This note documents a single T cell receptor (beta chain) sequence. Its cognate antigen is unknown. The data belong to a study of PD-L1 blockade in urothelial cancer. Study as a whole: Analyses were performed on blood at 3 weeks after treatment start (the second dose) and at 6 weeks. Overall study results and limits: By 3 weeks, tumor-associated blood clones had expanded more in durable-benefit patients.

Time point here: pretreatment peripheral blood. Locally advanced or metastatic urothelial carcinoma was present in patients. The length of the CDR3 is 16 residues. The germline gives CDR1 SGHAT, CDR2 FQNNGV. After removal of 5 bases from V and 0 bases from J, the junction contained 8 bases not matched to a gene. Synthetic TCR analog templates were spiked into each PCR. Using immunoSEQ multiplex PCR, the repertoire was profiled, and TCRdb retains in-frame clones only, with some absent. The sample has about 38,000 clones; approximately 86% are singletons. V is TRBV11-2 and J is TRBJ2-5, with 8 bases aligning to TRBD2. This material consisted of PBMCs, taken around atezolizumab (anti-PD-L1) treatment. This receptor was taken from a man older than 75 with urothelial cancer. CDR3 in DNA: TGTGCCAGCAGCCGGGGGGCTAGCGGGTACCAAGAGACCCAGTACTTC. It yields the protein CASSRGASGYQETQYF. The variable domain in full, with the rest retrieved from reference TRBV11-2 and TRBJ2-5, is EAGVAQSPRYKIIEKRQSVAFWCNPISGHATLYWYQQILGQGPKLLIQFQNNGVVDDSQLPKDRFSAERLKGVDSTLKIQPAKLEDSAVYLCASSRGASGYQETQYFGPGTRLLVL.